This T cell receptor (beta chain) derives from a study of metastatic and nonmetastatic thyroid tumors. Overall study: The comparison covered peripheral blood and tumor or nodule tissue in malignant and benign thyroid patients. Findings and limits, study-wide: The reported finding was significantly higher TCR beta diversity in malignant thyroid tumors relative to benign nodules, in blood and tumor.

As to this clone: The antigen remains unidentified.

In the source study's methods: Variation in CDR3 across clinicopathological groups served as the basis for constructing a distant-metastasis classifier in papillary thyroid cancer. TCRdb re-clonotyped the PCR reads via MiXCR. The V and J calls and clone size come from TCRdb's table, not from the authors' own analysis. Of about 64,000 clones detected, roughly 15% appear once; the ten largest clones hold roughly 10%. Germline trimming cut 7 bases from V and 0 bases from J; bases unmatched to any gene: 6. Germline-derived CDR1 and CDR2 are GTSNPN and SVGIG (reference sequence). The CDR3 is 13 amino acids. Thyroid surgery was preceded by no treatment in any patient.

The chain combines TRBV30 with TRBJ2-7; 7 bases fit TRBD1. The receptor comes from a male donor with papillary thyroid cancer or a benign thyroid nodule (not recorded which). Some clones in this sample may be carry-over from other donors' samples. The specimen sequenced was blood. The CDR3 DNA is TGTGCCTCACTCCGGGACAGCTCCTACGAGCAGTACTTC. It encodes CASLRDSSYEQYF.